These 9 T cell receptor beta chains came from one sample sequenced in a study of cytomegalovirus exposure and HLA in healthy donors. Use of 60 Vbeta and 13 Jbeta primers characterized the PCR. Profiling relied on immunoSEQ multiplex PCR, and the TCRdb table lists in-frame clones only, not all of them. The sample lists 130,000 or so clones; 70% to 80% were seen once. The material sequenced was PBMCs. These receptors all stem from a female donor in good health and CMV-seronegative.

The gene calls are TRBV2 and TRBJ1-6, with TRBD1 matching 7 bases. Germline V lookup: CDR1 SNHLY, CDR2 FYNNEI. The V segment lost 7 bases and the J segment 3 bases; nucleotides outside the gene matches: 9. This CDR3 is built from 16 residues. The CDR3 loop is CASIRQGESYNSPLHF. CDR3 in DNA: TGTGCCAGCATCCGACAGGGAGAAAGCTATAATTCACCCCTCCACTTT.

The chain carries TRBV11-2 and TRBJ1-6; possible D gene TRBD1, 5 bases. CDR1 and CDR2 (germline): SGHAT, FQNNGV. Trimming stripped 5 bases from V and 7 bases from J, with 12 bases between. The CDR3 loop spans 14 amino acids. The CDR3 sequence: CASSRRQMNSPLHF. Written as DNA, the CDR3 is TGTGCCAGCAGCCGCCGACAGATGAATTCACCCCTCCACTTT.

This chain links TRBV11-2 with TRBJ1-2; D gene ambiguous. This CDR3 comprises 13 residues. The germline V gene has CDR1 SGHAT and CDR2 FQNNGV. Deletions cut 1 base from V and 7 bases from J, with 10 bases between. The CDR3 sequence is CASSLVRSGGYTF. DNA for the CDR3: TGTGCCAGCAGCTTAGTTAGGAGTGGTGGCTACACCTTC. The variable domain in full, completed from reference TRBV11-2 and TRBJ1-2, reads EAGVAQSPRYKIIEKRQSVAFWCNPISGHATLYWYQQILGQGPKLLIQFQNNGVVDDSQLPKDRFSAERLKGVDSTLKIQPAKLEDSAVYLCASSLVRSGGYTFGSGTRLTVV.

This chain uses TRBV5-4 with TRBJ2-7, with 7 bases aligning to TRBD2. Germline V gene lookup returns CDR1 SGHNT and CDR2 YYREEE (reference sequence). Trimming took 4 bases from V and 6 from J; bases not matched to a gene: 13. The CDR3 has 15 amino acids. The CDR3 here is CASSHPPGGSGEQYF. As DNA, the CDR3 is TGTGCCAGCAGCCACCCCCCGGGAGGTAGCGGCGAGCAGTACTTC.

The rearrangement joins TRBV28 to TRBJ1-1; D remains ambiguous. V was clipped by 3 bases and J by 4 bases, with 6 bases between them. Germline V gene lookup returns CDR1 MDHEN and CDR2 SYDVKM. The CDR3 is made up of 12 amino acids. In DNA form, the CDR3 reads TGTGCCAGCAGTTTGAGGTTCACTGAAGCTTTCTTT. It is translated as CASSLRFTEAFF.

The chain is built from TRBV11-2 and TRBJ1-1; TRBD1 aligns across 10 bases. The CDR3 covers 14 residues. J was trimmed by 4 bases and V by 4 bases; bases with no gene match: 3. CDR1 SGHAT and CDR2 FQNNGV come from the germline V gene. The CDR3, as DNA: TGTGCCAGCAGCTCTGGGACAGGGGTCACTGAAGCTTTCTTT. Translation gives CASSSGTGVTEAFF.

The chain employs TRBV14 and TRBJ1-2; 9 bases fit TRBD1. CDR3 length equals 18 residues. V gave up 3 bases and J gave up 5 bases; unmatched junction bases: 16. CDR1 is SGHDN, CDR2 FVKESK, per germline. The CDR3 loop is CASSQIFDPGQGLYGYTF. CDR3 DNA sequence: TGTGCCAGCAGCCAGATCTTCGATCCGGGACAGGGACTGTATGGCTACACCTTC.

The chain couples TRBV9 to TRBJ1-2; D gene unclear. The V and J ends lost 5 bases and 3 bases respectively, with 20 bases between them. This CDR3 has 16 amino acids. Germline V gene lookup returns CDR1 SGDLS and CDR2 YYNGEE. CDR3 sequence: CASRSVRNQRYYGYTF. The CDR3 DNA sequence: TGTGCCAGCAGATCGGTTAGGAACCAGAGGTACTATGGCTACACCTTC.

The genes are TRBV7-2 and TRBJ1-3, with D possibly matching TRBD1 (5 bases). Trimming left V 7 bases short and J 0 bases short, with 10 bases between. Germline assignment: CDR1 SGHTA and CDR2 FQGNSA. The CDR3 is 14 residues long. The CDR3 region has the DNA TGTGCCAGCAAGATACAGGACTCTGGAAACACCATATATTTT. Its translation: CASKIQDSGNTIYF.